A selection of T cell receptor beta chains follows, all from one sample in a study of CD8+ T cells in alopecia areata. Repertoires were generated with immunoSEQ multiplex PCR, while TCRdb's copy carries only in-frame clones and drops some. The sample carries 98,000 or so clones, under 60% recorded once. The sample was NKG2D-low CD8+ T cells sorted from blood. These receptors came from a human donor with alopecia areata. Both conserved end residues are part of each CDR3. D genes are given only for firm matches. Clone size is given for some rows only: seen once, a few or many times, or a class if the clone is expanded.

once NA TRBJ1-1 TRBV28 TGTGCCAGCAGTTTGATTGGCACCTACACTGAAGCTTTCTTT CASSLIGTYTEAFF
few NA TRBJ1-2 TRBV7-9 TGTGCCAGCAGCTTAATCGGGAGTTCCACCTATGGCTACACCTTC CASSLIGSSTYGYTF
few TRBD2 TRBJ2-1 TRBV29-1 TGCAGCGTTGAAATGGGACTAGCGGGTTATGAGCAGTTCTTC CSVEMGLAGYEQFF
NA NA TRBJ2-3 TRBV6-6 TGTGCCAGCAGTTACGCTCCCAGCACAGATACGCAGTATTTT CASSYAPSTDTQYF
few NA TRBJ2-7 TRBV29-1 TGCAGCGTTGAAGATCGGGGCCGATACGAGCAGTACTTC CSVEDRGRYEQYF
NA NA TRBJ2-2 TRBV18 TGTGCCAGCTCACCACCCTACTACACCGGGGAGCTGTTTTTT CASSPPYYTGELFF
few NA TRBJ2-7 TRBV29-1 TGCAGCGCCGTCCTAGGGAATGGCGAGCAGTACTTC CSAVLGNGEQYF
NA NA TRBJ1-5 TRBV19 TGTGCCAGTAGTCATCGAGGGGACCGACAGCCCCAGCATTTT CASSHRGDRQPQHF
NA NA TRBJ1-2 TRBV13 TGTGCCAACAGCTTTCGGGGTAACTATGGCTACACCTTC CANSFRGNYGYTF
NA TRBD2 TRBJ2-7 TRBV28 TGTGCCAGTCAATACCTGGGGCTAGCGGGACGTTACGAGCAGTACTTC CASQYLGLAGRYEQYF
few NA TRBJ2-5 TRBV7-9 TGTGCCAGCAGGGGAGTTGGGGAGACCCAGTACTTC CASRGVGETQYF
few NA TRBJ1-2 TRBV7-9 TGTGCCAGCAGCAGGGGGGGTCCCGATGGCTACACCTTC CASSRGGPDGYTF
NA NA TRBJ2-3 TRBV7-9 TGTGCCAGCAGCCTATCGGGTACGCAGTATTTT CASSLSGTQYF
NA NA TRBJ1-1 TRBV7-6 TGTGCCAGCAGCTTAGTTGGGCCGAGCACTGAAGCTTTCTTT CASSLVGPSTEAFF
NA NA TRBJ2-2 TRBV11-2 TGTGCCAGCTGCCTGGACAGTCCCACCGGGGAGCTGTTTTTT CASCLDSPTGELFF
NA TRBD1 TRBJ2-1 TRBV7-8 TGTGCCAGCAGCCACGGGACAGGGTCGGCTGAGCAGTTCTTC CASSHGTGSAEQFF
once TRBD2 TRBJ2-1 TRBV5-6 TGTGCCAGCGGACTAGCGGGAGCCCACAATGAGCAGTTCTTC CASGLAGAHNEQFF
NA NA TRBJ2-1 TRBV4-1 TGCGCCAGCAGCCAAGCTAGGTCAAGTAATGAGCAGTTCTTC CASSQARSSNEQFF
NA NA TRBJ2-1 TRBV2 TGTGCCAGCAGGGCCCCGGGAAAGCAGTTCTTC CASRAPGKQFF
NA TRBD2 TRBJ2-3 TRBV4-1 TGCGCCAGCAGCCAGGGACTAGCGCCAGATACGCAGTATTTT CASSQGLAPDTQYF
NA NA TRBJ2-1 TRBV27 TGTGCCAGCAGTCAAACAGGGACCTTCTACAATGAGCAGTTCTTC CASSQTGTFYNEQFF
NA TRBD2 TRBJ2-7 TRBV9 TGTGCCAGCAGCGAAGCCGGGGGGGGCTACGAGCAGTACTTC CASSEAGGGYEQYF
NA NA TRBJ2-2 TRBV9 TGTGCCAGCAGCGAGGACGTCGCGAACACCGGGGAGCTGTTTTTT CASSEDVANTGELFF
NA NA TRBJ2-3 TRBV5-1 TGCGCCAGCAGCTTGAGGGGCGCGGGCACAGATACGCAGTATTTT CASSLRGAGTDTQYF
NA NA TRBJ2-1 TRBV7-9 TGTGCCAGCAGTCCTGCGGACGAGAGCTCCTACAATGAGCAGTTCTTC CASSPADESSYNEQFF
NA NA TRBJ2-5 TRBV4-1 TGCGCCAGCAGCGGAGCAATACAGTACTTC CASSGAIQYF
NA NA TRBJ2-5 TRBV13 TGTGCCAGCAGCTCAACTGGGTCGGCCAAAGAGACCCAGTACTTC CASSSTGSAKETQYF